A selection of T cell receptor beta chains follows, all from one sample in a study of molecular identifiers for immune sequencing clone quantification. A single record per CDR3 protein comes from TCRdb applying MiXCR to the PCR reads. The table has around 470,000 distinct CDR3 sequences, 25% seen once. The specimen sequenced was naive CD8+ T cells from blood, with Jurkat cell RNA spiked in. These receptors were obtained from a human donor in good health. Some libraries in this study had Jurkat cell RNA spiked in. Both conserved end residues are trimmed from each CDR3. Size is stated for part of the rows, as once, few or many counts, or as a class when the clone is expanded.

CDR3 length	V gene	clone size	J gene	CDR3 protein
11	TRBV28	few	TRBJ2-7	ASTAGGDDEQY
12	TRBV7-9	NA	TRBJ2-2	ASSPLGCHGELF
13	TRBV7-7	NA	TRBJ2-3	ASSPIGDGTNTQY
13	TRBV7-9	NA	TRBJ2-7	ASSPHGGLLGEQY
11	TRBV28	few	TRBJ1-2	ASSFDGGYGYT
14	TRBV12-3/TRBV12-4	NA	TRBJ2-3	ASSLAPTGSPDTQY
13	TRBV9	NA	TRBJ2-1	ASSPGLGSYNEQF
11	TRBV6-6	many	TRBJ1-5	ASSDSSNQPQH
12	TRBV2	NA	TRBJ2-5	ASRDSGPQETQY
14	TRBV5-6	NA	TRBJ2-1	ASSSRGEPTYNEQF
12	TRBV19	NA	TRBJ2-1	ASSKLRPGNEQF
15	TRBV4-3	NA	TRBJ1-5	ASSQARTYRGNQPQH
13	TRBV27	NA	TRBJ1-5	ASSLSQGENQPQH
11	TRBV5-6	few	TRBJ1-1	ATSSGGWTEAF
11	TRBV20-1	many	TRBJ1-5	SARDGYLLPQH
13	TRBV27	many	TRBJ2-7	ASTLTGAAAYEQY
16	TRBV6-5	NA	TRBJ2-5	ASSYSMVLAGGPETQY
10	TRBV29-1	many	TRBJ2-7	SIWTGPYEQY
15	TRBV4-3	NA	TRBJ1-3	ASSRDFRPSSGNTIY
15	TRBV27	NA	TRBJ2-3	ASSLRVGGVATDTQY
10	TRBV12-3/TRBV12-4	few	TRBJ1-5	ASSPDDTPQH
14	TRBV5-4	NA	TRBJ1-2	ASSAGFSQGPYGYT
8	TRBV29-1	NA	TRBJ2-1	SVEGGLRF
13	TRBV4-3	NA	TRBJ2-7	ASSQGPGLNYEQY
11	TRBV11-2	many	TRBJ2-5	ASRHRDDITQY
11	TRBV18	NA	TRBJ1-1	ASSPQTETEAF
12	TRBV20-1	NA	TRBJ2-7	SAGGAGAPVEQY
11	TRBV29-1	many	TRBJ1-2	STSGGADYGYT
11	TRBV20-1	few	TRBJ2-7	SAEDTETYEQY
13	TRBV11-2	NA	TRBJ2-3	ASSLEAGGPRTQY
10	TRBV29-1	few	TRBJ1-2	SVVTGGYGYT
11	TRBV27	NA	TRBJ1-1	ASSPGQSTEAF
14	TRBV4-3	many	TRBJ1-1	ASSQDLVQSYTEAF
13	TRBV30	many	TRBJ2-3	AWSVRAGGLDTQY
12	TRBV19	many	TRBJ2-7	ASSMGQGAYEQY
16	TRBV28	NA	TRBJ2-1	ASSFDFRGMRGRTEQF
15	TRBV28	few	TRBJ1-5	ASSLTYQDRGDQPQH
14	TRBV6-6	few	TRBJ2-1	ASRIGTSGIYNEQF
12	TRBV28	NA	TRBJ2-7	ASSWRGGDLEQY
14	TRBV6-2/TRBV6-3	NA	TRBJ2-2	ASSFISGGNTGELF
13	TRBV9	few	TRBJ2-3	ASSVGGIGADTQY
13	TRBV6-5	few	TRBJ2-1	ASSPLAGGLDEQF
12	TRBV4-3	NA	TRBJ2-7	ASSQVASDYEQY
16	TRBV4-3	few	TRBJ2-6	ASSQDPPRGSGANVLT
13	TRBV12-3/TRBV12-4	NA	TRBJ2-1	ASRPSGRAVNGQF
13	TRBV12-3/TRBV12-4	once	TRBJ2-1	ASSLGGGTRNEQF
13	TRBV12-3/TRBV12-4	few	TRBJ1-5	ASSLDRHSNQPQH
10	TRBV2	NA	TRBJ1-1	ASLRGSLKAF
11	TRBV29-1	few	TRBJ1-1	SVAGTVNTEAF
14	TRBV7-9	few	TRBJ2-1	ASSPRLGQETDEQF
12	TRBV30	few	TRBJ2-1	AWVGQGTYNEQF
14	TRBV6-6	once	TRBJ2-5	ASSNLAGANQETRY
11	TRBV7-7	NA	TRBJ2-5	ASSSGWRETQY
13	TRBV21-1	many	TRBJ2-5	ASSKAGTEQETQY
14	TRBV5-3	NA	TRBJ2-7	ASSFEFRGTDYEQY
14	TRBV6-2/TRBV6-3	many	TRBJ2-2	ASTIAGGPNTGELF
14	TRBV7-2	NA	TRBJ2-5	ASSLEARQYQETQY
14	TRBV6-4	few	TRBJ1-5	ASSDWTGWSNQPQH
11	TRBV4-2	few	TRBJ2-2	ASSQGISGELF
11	TRBV30	few	TRBJ2-5	AWSGQSQETQY